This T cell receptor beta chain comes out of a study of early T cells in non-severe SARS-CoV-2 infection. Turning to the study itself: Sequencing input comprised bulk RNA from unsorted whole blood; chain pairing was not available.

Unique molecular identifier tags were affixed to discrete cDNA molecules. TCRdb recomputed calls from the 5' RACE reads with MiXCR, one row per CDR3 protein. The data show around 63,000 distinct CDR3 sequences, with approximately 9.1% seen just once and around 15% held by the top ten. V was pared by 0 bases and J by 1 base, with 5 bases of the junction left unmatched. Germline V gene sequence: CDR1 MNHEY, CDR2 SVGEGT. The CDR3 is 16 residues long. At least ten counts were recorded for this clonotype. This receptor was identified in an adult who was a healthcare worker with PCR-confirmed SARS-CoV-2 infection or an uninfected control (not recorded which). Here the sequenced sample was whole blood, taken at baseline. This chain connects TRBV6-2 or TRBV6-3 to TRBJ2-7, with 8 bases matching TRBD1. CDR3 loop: CASSYSGTGNSYEQYF. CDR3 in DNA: TGTGCCAGCAGTTACTCCGGGACAGGAAATTCCTACGAGCAGTACTTC.